Shown below are 30 T cell receptor beta chains from a single sample sequenced in a study of blood T cell repertoires in COVID-19 (dated by TCRdb to the early 2020s). The library was made by the immunoSEQ multiplex PCR assay. TCRdb holds this immuneACCESS table with in-frame rearrangements only. Some clones are missing; in checked studies, unresolved V genes explain under half, and the rest has no known cause. Here the sample has about 26,000 clones; approximately 92% occur a single time. The ten most abundant clones make up 2.5% to 3% of the sample. The sequencing sample was made of peripheral blood. These receptors came from a human donor in a cohort sampled during active COVID-19.

The chain recombines TRBV10-2 with TRBJ2-7, with D possibly TRBD2 on 6 matching bases. The CDR3 covers 13 residues. V shed 4 bases and J shed 2 bases, with 9 bases lying between them. CDR1 is WSHSY, CDR2 SAAADI, per germline. Here the CDR3 DNA reads TGCGCCAGCAGTGTGGGCGGGACCTACGAGCAGTACGTC. Translation: CASSVGGTYEQYV.

This clone was seen a single time. V usage is TRBV11-3 and J usage is TRBJ1-1; TRBD1 matches 8 bases. V dropped 5 bases and J dropped 6; count of bases not matched to a gene: 8. The germline CDR1 and CDR2 sequences are SGHNT and YENEEA. This CDR3 is built from 14 residues. CDR3 in DNA: TGTGCCAGCAGCAAAGGACAGGGTAGCGCTGAAGCTTTCTTT. This encodes CASSKGQGSAEAFF.

This chain joins TRBV7-7 and TRBJ2-3; 8 bases align to TRBD2. The V and J ends lost 5 bases and 2 bases, in that order; junction bases with no gene match: 3. Germline lookup yields CDR1 SSHAT and CDR2 FNYEAQ (reference sequence). The CDR3 is 14 residues long. The CDR3 region has the DNA TGTGCCAGCAGCCGCGGGGGGCCCACAGATACGCAGTATTTT. Amino acid sequence: CASSRGGPTDTQYF.

The chain is built from TRBV7-2 and TRBJ1-1; weak D call: TRBD1 (5 bases). With 5 bases removed from V and 4 bases from J, the gap between germline ends came to 14 bases. Per the germline V gene, CDR1 is SGHTA and CDR2 is FQGNSA. This CDR3 contains 14 residues. CDR3 sequence (DNA): TGTGCCAGCAGCCCACGAATGGGGGGCACTGAAGCTTTCTTT. This sequence encodes CASSPRMGGTEAFF. The full variable domain, its missing parts supplied by reference TRBV7-2 and TRBJ1-1, is GAGVSQSPSNKVTEKGKDVELRCDPISGHTALYWYRQSLGQGLEFLIYFQGNSAPDKSGLPSDRFSAERTGGSVSTLTIQRTQQEDSAVYLCASSPRMGGTEAFFGQGTRLTVV.

The chain couples TRBV15 to TRBJ2-5; 9 nucleotides align to TRBD2. The CDR3 is 16 residues long. Per the germline V gene, CDR1 is LNHNV and CDR2 is YYDKDF (reference sequence). The J segment lost 7 bases and the V segment lost 6 bases, leaving 15 bases of the junction unmatched. The CDR3 DNA sequence: TGTGCCACCAGAGGAGAAATAGCGGGGGCACGCGGGACCCAGTACTTC. Amino acids: CATRGEIAGARGTQYF.

This clone was counted between two and nine times. CDR3 DNA: TGTGCCAGCAGCTTAGCCGGACAGGGGGAAAGGATTCGCCCCGGGGAGCTGTTTTTT. Translated: CASSLAGQGERIRPGELFF. The rearrangement uses TRBV11-2 and TRBJ2-2; 10 nucleotides line up with TRBD1. The trim removed 1 base at V and 6 bases at J, leaving 14 bases unmatched. CDR1 and CDR2 (germline): SGHAT, FQNNGV. The CDR3 totals 19 residues.

The V and J genes are TRBV10-3 and TRBJ1-2, with 10 positions matching TRBD1. CDR3 length: 18 residues. V shed 6 bases, J shed 0 bases, and the junction held 13 bases outside the gene matches. The germline V gene encodes CDR1 ENHRY and CDR2 SYGVKD. Here the CDR3 reads CAISPGTGASVSNYGYTF. The CDR3 nucleotides read TGTGCCATCAGCCCCGGGACAGGGGCGTCCGTGTCTAACTATGGCTACACCTTC.

The gene calls are TRBV6-2 or TRBV6-3 and TRBJ2-1; tentatively, D is TRBD2 (5 bases). Trimming removed 3 bases at V and 13 bases at J, with 19 bases between. This CDR3 contains 14 residues. Germline V gives CDR1 MNHEY, CDR2 SVGEGT. DNA for the CDR3: TGTGCCAGCAGTTATCTCGCGGGCGTCACCGAACAGTTCTTC. Protein product: CASSYLAGVTEQFF.

In its sample, this clone ranks as medium-sized. V and J are TRBV6-5 and TRBJ1-5; 8 bases match TRBD1. V lost 6 bases and J lost 4; bases outside the gene matches: 8. CDR3 size: 15 residues. Germline CDR1 and CDR2: MNHEY and SVGAGI. CDR3 sequence (DNA): TGTGCCAGCAGGGCTACAGGGGGTGGGAATCAGCCCCAGCATTTT. It yields the protein CASRATGGGNQPQHF.

J is TRBJ1-4 and V is TRBV2; maybe TRBD1 (5 bases). The CDR3 is made up of 13 amino acids. V lost 11 bases and J 8 bases, leaving 18 bases between the germline ends. Germline V gene data show CDR1 as SNHLY and CDR2 as FYNNEI. CDR3 loop: CAGSGAGIEKLFF. The CDR3 DNA reads TGTGCCGGATCAGGAGCAGGGATCGAAAAACTGTTTTTT.

The V gene is TRBV3-1 (or the pseudogene TRBV3-2), the J gene TRBJ2-5; D is perhaps TRBD1 (6 bases). Per germline, CDR1 LGHDT and CDR2 YNNKEL (reference sequence). This CDR3 spans 13 amino acids. The ends were cut back, 5 bases at V and 3 bases at J, with 10 bases in the middle. CDR3 bases: TGTGCCAGCAGCTACAGGGAGAAAGAGACCCAGTACTTC. It specifies CASSYREKETQYF.

CDR3 amino acids: CASSSPRDRGLRQNIQYF. DNA of the CDR3: TGTGCCAGCAGTTCCCCCCGGGACAGGGGGCTGAGGCAAAACATTCAGTACTTC. This chain joins TRBV28 and TRBJ2-4, with 12 bases matching TRBD1. Germline CDR1 MDHEN, CDR2 SYDVKM. The ends lost 4 bases at V and 5 bases at J; junction bases unmatched: 12. The CDR3 is made up of 18 amino acids.

This chain uses TRBV29-1 with TRBJ1-5; 7 positions agree with TRBD1. Trimming at V came to 4 bases and at J to 4 bases, leaving 7 bases not matched to a gene. Germline CDR1 SQVTM, CDR2 ANQGSEA. The CDR3 has 14 residues. In DNA form, the CDR3 reads TGCAGCGTTGTTGTCGGGACAGCAAATCAGCCCCAGCATTTT. It encodes CSVVVGTANQPQHF.

The genes are TRBV18 and TRBJ2-2; the D gene is possibly TRBD2 (6 bases). Trimming took off 0 bases at V and 0 bases at J, with 17 bases between the two ends. Germline V gene sequence: CDR1 KGHSH, CDR2 LQKENI. The CDR3 runs 19 residues. CDR3 coding DNA: TGTGCCAGCTCACCACCGCGGGGAACCGGACCAACGAACACCGGGGAGCTGTTTTTT. Encoded protein: CASSPPRGTGPTNTGELFF.

This sequence joins TRBV5-1 and TRBJ1-6; 8 bases agree with TRBD1. J gave up 5 bases and V 2 bases, and 6 bases lay outside the gene matches. Germline V gene data show CDR1 as SGHRS and CDR2 as YFSETQ. The CDR3 runs 16 residues. The DNA for the CDR3 is TGCGCCAGCAGCTTACAGGGGGTCGGGGATAATTCACCCCTCCACTTT. It specifies CASSLQGVGDNSPLHF.

CDR3 bases: TGTGCCAGCAGCTTACTGGGCGGCACAGATACGCAGTATTTT. It encodes CASSLLGGTDTQYF. The chain links TRBV7-2 to TRBJ2-3, with no clear D. This CDR3 has 14 amino acids. The V gene lost 2 bases and the J gene lost 1 base, with 7 bases spanning the gap. CDR1 SGHTA and CDR2 FQGNSA come from the germline V gene. Looking up the rest from reference TRBV7-2 and TRBJ2-3 gives the full variable domain: GAGVSQSPSNKVTEKGKDVELRCDPISGHTALYWYRQSLGQGLEFLIYFQGNSAPDKSGLPSDRFSAERTGGSVSTLTIQRTQQEDSAVYLCASSLLGGTDTQYFGPGTRLTVL.

CDR3 amino acids: CASSQDPGQVSEQFF. CDR3 in DNA: TGCGCCAGCAGCCAAGACCCGGGACAGGTTAGTGAGCAGTTCTTC. The V gene is TRBV4-1, the J gene TRBJ2-1, with 8 positions matching TRBD1. The ends lost 0 bases at V and 9 bases at J; junction bases unmatched: 7. Germline loops: CDR1 MGHRA, CDR2 YSYEKL. There are 15 residues in the CDR3.

The rearrangement uses TRBV5-4 and TRBJ1-6; D is perhaps TRBD1 (5 bases). Germline V gene sequence: CDR1 SGHNT, CDR2 YYREEE (reference sequence). This CDR3 contains 15 residues. Trimming took off 2 bases at V and 9 bases at J, with 15 bases between the two ends. The CDR3 DNA reads as TGTGCCAGCAGCTTATCAGTCCAGGGCAGTTCACCCCTCCACTTT. Its translation is CASSLSVQGSSPLHF.

The chain couples TRBV6-6 to TRBJ1-2; D possibly corresponds to TRBD1 (5 bases). Trimming left V 8 bases short and J 0 bases short, with 19 bases between. The CDR3 contains 16 residues. The germline gives CDR1 MNHNY, CDR2 SVGAGI (reference sequence). CDR3 sequence: CASSDVGGLANYGYTF. The CDR3 bases are TGTGCCAGCTCAGACGTGGGGGGATTAGCTAACTATGGCTACACCTTC.

The chain combines TRBV5-1 with TRBJ2-2; 7 positions agree with TRBD1. The junction had 8 bases not matched to a gene; V was cut back by 7 bases and J by 2 bases. Germline CDR1 and CDR2: SGHRS and YFSETQ. The length of the CDR3 is 15 residues. The CDR3 sequence is CASLPGTANTGELFF. DNA for the CDR3: TGCGCCAGCCTTCCCGGGACAGCAAACACCGGGGAGCTGTTTTTT. Looking up the rest from reference TRBV5-1 and TRBJ2-2 gives the full variable domain: KAGVTQTPRYLIKTRGQQVTLSCSPISGHRSVSWYQQTPGQGLQFLFEYFSETQRNKGNFPGRFSGRQFSNSRSEMNVSTLELGDSALYLCASLPGTANTGELFFGEGSRLTVL.

This clone has only one observation. The rearrangement uses TRBV15 and TRBJ2-5, with 10 bases identical to TRBD1. The CDR3 extends over 15 amino acids. Germline V gene sequence: CDR1 LNHNV, CDR2 YYDKDF (reference sequence). V shed 5 bases and J 4 bases; nucleotides not matched to a gene: 7. This CDR3 reads CATSGGTGALETQYF. The CDR3 region has the DNA TGTGCCACCAGCGGGGGGACAGGGGCATTAGAGACCCAGTACTTC.

The chain has TRBV2 and TRBJ1-5; D possibly corresponds to TRBD1 (6 bases). V lost 0 bases and J 6 bases, leaving 12 bases between the germline ends. CDR3 length equals 15 residues. Germline V CDR1 and CDR2: SNHLY, FYNNEI. CDR3 protein: CASSEAGGAAQPQHF. CDR3 coding DNA: TGTGCCAGCAGTGAAGCGGGGGGGGCGGCTCAGCCCCAGCATTTT.

This clone came up a few times. This rearrangement joins TRBV10-1 to TRBJ2-2; possible D gene TRBD2, 5 bases. The CDR3 consists of 16 residues. Germline CDR1 reads WNHNN; CDR2 reads SYGVQD (reference sequence). Trimming pared 0 bases from V and 2 bases from J, leaving 10 bases between. CDR3 DNA sequence: TGCGCCAGCAGTGAGTCTGCTAGCCTCAACACCGGGGAGCTGTTTTTT. Its protein is CASSESASLNTGELFF.

The chain carries TRBV2 and TRBJ1-2; possibly TRBD1 for D (6 bases). Trimming removed 8 bases at V and 0 bases at J, with 19 bases between. CDR3 length: 16 residues. The germline gives CDR1 SNHLY, CDR2 FYNNEI. The CDR3 is CASGAWGRGPNYGYTF. The CDR3 DNA reads as TGTGCCAGCGGGGCCTGGGGGCGAGGACCTAACTATGGCTACACCTTC.

The chain employs TRBV10-1 and TRBJ1-1; D might be TRBD1 (5 bases). V lost 8 bases and J lost 1, with 8 bases in between. The CDR3 loop spans 12 amino acids. The germline V gene has CDR1 WNHNN and CDR2 SYGVQD (reference sequence). The CDR3 spells CASGDSNTEAFF. The CDR3 bases are TGCGCCAGCGGGGACTCGAACACTGAAGCTTTCTTT.

The CDR3 DNA sequence: TGTGCCAGCAGCTCACCTTGGACTAGATCGAACACCGGGGAGCTGTTTTTT. Its protein product is CASSSPWTRSNTGELFF. This chain uses TRBV7-9 with TRBJ2-2; 7 bases are a match to TRBD2. CDR1 and CDR2 from the germline V gene are SEHNR and FQNEAQ (reference sequence). The CDR3 has 17 residues. J was trimmed by 0 bases and V by 4 bases; bases with no gene match: 8.

The chain links TRBV10-2 to TRBJ1-1; 10 bases fit TRBD1. V shed 5 bases and J 3 bases; nucleotides not matched to a gene: 12. CDR3 length equals 17 residues. Germline V gene sequence: CDR1 WSHSY, CDR2 SAAADI. This CDR3 is CASSFRVDRGQDTEAFF. Written as DNA, the CDR3 is TGCGCCAGCAGTTTCCGGGTAGACAGGGGGCAGGACACTGAAGCTTTCTTT.

The V gene is TRBV29-1, the J gene TRBJ2-3; D is unclear. The ends were cut back, 5 bases at V and 4 bases at J, with 13 bases in the middle. Germline values: CDR1 SQVTM, CDR2 ANQGSEA. The CDR3 contains 13 residues. CDR3 in amino acids: CSVHRPVADTQYF. The CDR3 DNA is TGCAGCGTTCATCGCCCGGTTGCAGATACGCAGTATTTT.

This chain connects TRBV29-1 to TRBJ1-1; possibly TRBD1 for D (5 bases). Trimming took 5 bases from V and 3 from J, leaving 10 bases between them. CDR1 and CDR2 (germline): SQVTM, ANQGSEA. The CDR3 is made up of 12 amino acids. CDR3 nucleotide sequence: TGCAGCGTTAACAGGCGGTACACTGAAGCTTTCTTT. It specifies CSVNRRYTEAFF.

V gene TRBV9 combines with J gene TRBJ1-3; 10 nucleotides line up with TRBD1. V lost 2 bases to trimming and J lost 2 bases; unmatched junction nucleotides: 4. The V gene's germline CDR1 is SGDLS and CDR2 YYNGEE. The CDR3 length is 16 residues. This CDR3 is CASSVGQGLTGNTIYF. CDR3 nucleotide sequence: TGTGCCAGCAGCGTGGGACAGGGGTTAACTGGAAACACCATATATTTT.